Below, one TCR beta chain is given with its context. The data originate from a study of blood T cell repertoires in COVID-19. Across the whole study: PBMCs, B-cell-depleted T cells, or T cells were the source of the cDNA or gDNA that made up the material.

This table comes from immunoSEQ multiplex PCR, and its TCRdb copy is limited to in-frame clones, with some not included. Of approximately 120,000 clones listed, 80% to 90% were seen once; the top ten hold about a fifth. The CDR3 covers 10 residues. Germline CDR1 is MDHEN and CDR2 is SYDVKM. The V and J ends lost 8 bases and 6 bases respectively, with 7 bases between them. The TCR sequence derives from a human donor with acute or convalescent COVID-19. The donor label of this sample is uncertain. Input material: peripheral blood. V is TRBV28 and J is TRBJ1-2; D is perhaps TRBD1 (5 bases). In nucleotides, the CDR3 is TGTGCCAGCGGGGGGAATGGCTACACCTTC. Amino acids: CASGGNGYTF.